The entry below describes one T cell receptor beta chain. The antigen is unknown. The template for TCR beta VDJ and CDR3 sequence profiling was genomic DNA. TCRdb reanalysed the reads using MiXCR and keeps one entry per CDR3 protein. The sample shows around 290,000 distinct CDR3 sequences, about 50% of them seen only once. The CDR3 extends over 14 amino acids. Germline trimming cut 3 bases from V and 4 bases from J; bases unmatched to any gene: 3. CDR1 and CDR2 from the germline V gene are SEHNR and FQNEAQ (reference sequence). The data derive from a study of CD8+CD57+ T cells in acquired aplastic anemia. At the level of the study: Sorted CD4+ and CD8+ cells gave an average of roughly 3 ug of DNA. Whole-study findings and limits: Patients had around 30 CD8+ CDR3 sequences in common with controls (the shared set).

Flow cytometry had shown expanded CD8+CD57+ cells in the patients chosen for sequencing. Severe acquired aplastic anemia affected all patients. The study sampled blood from patients who had received no therapy. Sequenced sample: sorted CD4+, CD8+, or CD8+CD57+ T cells (not recorded which) from PBMCs. The clonotype was recovered from a human donor with aplastic anemia. This sequence joins TRBV7-9 and TRBJ1-1; 9 bases map to TRBD1. This CDR3 is CASSFGTGSTEAFF. CDR3 DNA: TGTGCCAGCAGCTTTGGGACAGGGAGCACTGAAGCTTTCTTT.